A selection of T cell receptor beta chains follows, all from one sample in a study of shared clonotypes between healthy human individuals. Clones were sequenced by immunoSEQ multiplex PCR, and TCRdb holds only the in-frame ones, with some missing. The sample has approximately 590,000 clones, roughly 95% seen once. The source material was naive CD8+ T cells sorted from blood. The source is a woman between 25 and 40 years old in good health. Each CDR3 is given with its conserved first and last residue. A D gene is named only where the DNA matches it firmly. Clone size is stated in some rows and not others, as once, few, many or a class when expanded.

j_call clone_size v_call d_call cdr3_aa cdr3_nt
TRBJ2-7 - TRBV5-6 TRBD1 CASGLTGGAHEQYF TGTGCCAGCGGCCTCACAGGGGGCGCCCACGAGCAGTACTTC
TRBJ2-1 - TRBV15 TRBD1 CATRTGGTGSQNEQFF TGTGCCACCAGAACCGGTGGGACAGGGTCTCAGAATGAGCAGTTCTTC
TRBJ1-2 few TRBV4-1 - CASSQDLLGLTYGYTF TGCGCCAGCAGCCAAGATCTTCTAGGACTCACCTATGGCTACACCTTC
TRBJ2-3 once TRBV7-3 TRBD2 CASSLTGLAGVADTQYF TGTGCCAGCAGCTTAACGGGGCTAGCGGGGGTCGCAGATACGCAGTATTTT
TRBJ2-7 - TRBV11-1 - CASSSSGKIYEQYF TGTGCCAGCAGCTCTTCAGGAAAGATCTACGAGCAGTACTTC
TRBJ2-7 - TRBV6-5 - CASSFLDNRHEQYF TGTGCCAGCAGTTTCCTCGATAACCGACACGAGCAGTACTTC
TRBJ2-5 - TRBV25-1 TRBD1 CASSAGQGVLETQYF TGTGCCAGCAGTGCGGGACAGGGTGTTTTAGAGACCCAGTACTTC
TRBJ2-7 once TRBV2 TRBD1 CASSLTGTGASYEQYF TGTGCCAGCAGTCTAACCGGGACAGGGGCCTCCTACGAGCAGTACTTC
TRBJ2-5 - TRBV6-1 - CASSEYGFGQIQETQYF TGTGCCAGCAGTGAATATGGTTTTGGACAGATTCAAGAGACCCAGTACTTC
TRBJ2-7 - TRBV19 - CASKPPGGYEQYF TGTGCCAGTAAGCCGCCTGGGGGTTACGAGCAGTACTTC
TRBJ2-3 - TRBV7-9 - CASSLGTDTQYF TGTGCCAGCAGCTTGGGGACAGATACGCAGTATTTT
TRBJ1-5 few TRBV2 - CASSQESNQPQHF TGTGCCAGCAGTCAGGAGAGCAATCAGCCCCAGCATTTT
TRBJ2-5 - TRBV6-1 TRBD2 CASGTSGRSGETQYF TGTGCCAGCGGGACTAGCGGGAGGAGCGGTGAGACCCAGTACTTC
TRBJ2-7 - TRBV11-3 TRBD1 CASSLGQGAYEQYF TGTGCCAGCAGCCTCGGACAGGGGGCTTACGAGCAGTACTTC
TRBJ1-1 - TRBV21-1 - CASSKGDRVTEAFF TGTGCCAGCAGCAAGGGGGACAGGGTCACTGAAGCTTTCTTT
TRBJ2-1 - TRBV10-3 TRBD2 CAISESMTSLYNEQFF TGTGCCATCAGTGAGTCGATGACTAGCTTGTACAATGAGCAGTTCTTC
TRBJ1-2 - TRBV5-5 - CASSWKPQDSSGILFYGYTF TGTGCCAGCAGCTGGAAACCACAAGACAGTAGCGGGATTTTGTTTTATGGCTACACCTTC
TRBJ2-1 - TRBV5-5 TRBD2 CASSLTSRSYNEQFF TGTGCCAGCAGCCTGACTAGCCGTTCCTACAATGAGCAGTTCTTC
TRBJ1-4 - TRBV27 - CASSLLGGNEKLFF TGTGCCAGCAGTTTATTAGGGGGGAATGAAAAACTGTTTTTT
TRBJ2-1 - TRBV5-4 - CASRIYNEQFF TGTGCCAGCAGAATTTACAATGAGCAGTTCTTC
TRBJ2-7 - TRBV19 TRBD1 CASSPTTGAYEQYF TGTGCCAGTAGTCCAACGACAGGGGCCTACGAGCAGTACTTC
TRBJ1-5 - TRBV11-2 TRBD1 CASSLHGQADQPQHF TGTGCCAGCAGCTTGCACGGACAGGCCGATCAGCCCCAGCATTTT
TRBJ2-5 - TRBV27 - CASSPTRVGETQYF TGTGCCAGCAGTCCCACCAGGGTCGGAGAGACCCAGTACTTC
TRBJ1-5 - TRBV9 - CASSVGSGGNQPQHF TGTGCCAGCAGCGTAGGTAGCGGGGGCAATCAGCCCCAGCATTTT
TRBJ2-7 - TRBV19 - CASGQGPPYEQYF TGTGCCAGTGGTCAAGGGCCTCCCTACGAGCAGTACTTC
TRBJ1-5 - TRBV6-5 TRBD1 CASSRQGGGQPQHF TGTGCCAGCAGTCGACAGGGGGGTGGTCAGCCCCAGCATTTT
TRBJ2-1 - TRBV27 - CASSSLKVLSRHYNEQFF TGTGCCAGCAGTTCTCTCAAAGTTCTAAGTCGCCATTACAATGAGCAGTTCTTC
TRBJ2-1 - TRBV27 - CASSPVYYNEQFF TGTGCCAGCTCACCCGTTTACTACAATGAGCAGTTCTTC
TRBJ2-7 - TRBV7-9 TRBD2 CASSSPGGPYEQYF TGTGCCAGCAGCTCCCCGGGGGGGCCTTACGAGCAGTACTTC
TRBJ2-7 - TRBV15 - CATSRASYLTPSYEQYF TGTGCCACCAGCAGAGCCTCTTACCTTACCCCGTCCTACGAGCAGTACTTC
TRBJ1-2 - TRBV7-9 - CASSLDTVFYGYTF TGTGCCAGCAGCTTAGATACGGTCTTCTATGGCTACACCTTC
TRBJ2-7 - TRBV27 - CASSLYRVGEQYF TGTGCCAGCAGTTTATATAGGGTGGGGGAGCAGTACTTC
TRBJ1-1 once TRBV7-9 TRBD1 CASSPKQGASTEAFF TGTGCCAGCAGTCCTAAACAGGGGGCGTCCACTGAAGCTTTCTTT
TRBJ2-7 - TRBV28 - CASTLDGRVSYEQYF TGTGCCAGCACCTTGGATGGCAGGGTCTCCTACGAGCAGTACTTC
TRBJ1-5 - TRBV27 - CASSLGTSSNQPQHF TGTGCCAGCAGTTTGGGGACATCAAGCAATCAGCCCCAGCATTTT
TRBJ2-3 - TRBV27 - CASSSPLRGPITQYF TGTGCCAGCAGTTCACCCCTCCGGGGCCCCATTACGCAGTATTTT
TRBJ1-1 - TRBV28 - CASSFPSLPVGTEAFF TGTGCCAGCAGTTTCCCCTCCCTACCGGTGGGGACTGAAGCTTTCTTT
TRBJ1-1 - TRBV9 - CASSAAGATEAFF TGTGCCAGCAGCGCAGCCGGGGCAACGGAAGCTTTCTTT
TRBJ2-7 - TRBV5-6 - CAGTPGVASSYEQYF TGTGCCGGCACCCCGGGGGTCGCGAGCTCCTACGAGCAGTACTTC
TRBJ2-2 - TRBV27 - CASRVGTGELFF TGTGCCAGCAGAGTTGGTACCGGGGAGCTGTTTTTT
TRBJ2-7 - TRBV27 - CASSLGLVYEQYF TGTGCCAGCAGTTTAGGACTGGTCTACGAGCAGTACTTC
TRBJ2-1 - TRBV5-5 TRBD2 CASSFAGGPHNEQFF TGTGCCAGCAGCTTCGCGGGAGGGCCTCACAATGAGCAGTTCTTC
TRBJ2-7 - TRBV14 - CASSRGNFYEQYF TGTGCCAGCAGCCGGGGCAATTTCTACGAGCAGTACTTC
TRBJ2-3 - TRBV5-4 TRBD2 CASSLSGTTQYF TGTGCCAGCAGCCTTAGCGGGACTACGCAGTATTTT
TRBJ2-7 once TRBV28 - CASRVTPDSYEQYF TGTGCCAGCCGAGTGACACCCGACTCCTACGAGCAGTACTTC
TRBJ2-2 - TRBV19 - CASSIESAGANTGELFF TGTGCCAGTAGTATAGAATCGGCAGGCGCGAACACCGGGGAGCTGTTTTTT
TRBJ2-7 - TRBV28 - CASSLAQGYEQYF TGTGCCAGCAGTTTGGCACAGGGCTACGAGCAGTACTTC
TRBJ2-7 - TRBV2 - CASSPGLRGYEQYF TGTGCCAGCAGCCCCGGCTTGAGGGGCTACGAGCAGTACTTC